The 32 T cell receptor beta chains reported below all come from one sample, sequenced in a study of T cell responses to AZD1222 COVID-19 vaccine. TCRdb's copy holds only in-frame clones and misses some; the assay was immunoSEQ multiplex PCR. This table holds approximately 100,000 clones, roughly nine tenths found once. The sample consisted of peripheral blood, taken on day 0 of AZD1222 vaccination. These receptors were obtained from an adult in good health.

This chain links TRBV28 with TRBJ1-5; 8 bases are shared with TRBD1. Germline CDR1 is MDHEN and CDR2 is SYDVKM. The junction had 19 bases not matched to a gene; V was cut back by 5 bases and J by 10 bases. The CDR3 runs to 17 residues. CDR3 sequence reads: CASSGRPRTGWDHPQHF. As DNA, the CDR3 is TGTGCCAGCAGTGGTCGTCCTCGGACAGGGTGGGACCATCCCCAGCATTTT.

The J gene is TRBJ2-7, the V gene TRBV6-5; 10 bases fit TRBD1. The V gene's germline CDR1 is MNHEY and CDR2 SVGAGI. This CDR3 region has 15 residues. Losses at the gene ends were 8 bases for V and 4 bases for J; bases not matched to a gene: 11. DNA for the CDR3: TGTGCCAGCCGGCGAAATCCGGGACAGGGGTACGAGCAGTACTTC. Its translation: CASRRNPGQGYEQYF.

The chain is built from TRBV4-1 and TRBJ2-1; D gene ambiguous. Trimming left V 2 bases short and J 8 bases short, with 7 bases between. Germline V CDR1 and CDR2: MGHRA, YSYEKL. The CDR3 consists of 12 residues. The CDR3 nucleotides are TGCGCCAGCAGCCAAACAAAGGATGAGCAGTTCTTC. Its translation: CASSQTKDEQFF.

This clone was recorded a few times. The chain carries TRBV5-1 and TRBJ2-1; D not certain. Germline loops: CDR1 SGHRS, CDR2 YFSETQ. This CDR3 comprises 12 residues. Trimming stripped 7 bases from V and 5 bases from J, with 10 bases between. Here the CDR3 reads CASRVTNNEQFF. As DNA, the CDR3 is TGCGCCAGCCGGGTTACCAACAATGAGCAGTTCTTC.

This chain joins TRBV29-1 and TRBJ2-5; 7 bases line up with TRBD2. Losses at the gene ends were 7 bases for V and 5 bases for J; bases not matched to a gene: 13. The CDR3 runs 14 residues. CDR1 is SQVTM and CDR2 is ANQGSEA in the germline V gene. Here the CDR3 DNA reads TGCAGCGCCGGCGGGGGTAGCGGTGGGGAGACCCAGTACTTC. Translation gives CSAGGGSGGETQYF.

The genes are TRBV6-5 and TRBJ2-5; D is uncertain. Germline values: CDR1 MNHEY, CDR2 SVGAGI. CDR3 size: 16 residues. The germline V and J ends were trimmed by 0 bases and 4 bases, with 15 bases remaining between them. CDR3 amino acids: CASSYSILPSGETQYF. The CDR3 DNA reads TGTGCCAGCAGTTACTCGATCCTCCCTAGTGGAGAGACCCAGTACTTC.

The chain couples TRBV29-1 to TRBJ2-7, with 16 positions matching TRBD2. The germline CDR1 and CDR2 sequences are SQVTM and ANQGSEA. V dropped 4 bases and J dropped 4; count of bases not matched to a gene: 16. The CDR3 sequence is 19 residues long. CDR3 coding DNA: TGCAGCGTTGTCCCGCGGGGTGGGACTAGCGGGAGGGCCGGGTACGAGCAGTACTTC. Encoded protein: CSVVPRGGTSGRAGYEQYF.

The chain joins TRBV9 to TRBJ2-6; no clear D. The germline V gene encodes CDR1 SGDLS and CDR2 YYNGEE. This CDR3 contains 15 residues. Trimming pared 2 bases from V and 4 bases from J, leaving 10 bases between. The CDR3 DNA sequence: TGTGCCAGCAGCGTCGCGGCCCTGGGGGCCAACGTCCTGACTTTC. Protein: CASSVAALGANVLTF.

The chain combines TRBV25-1 with TRBJ1-1; a weak D match, TRBD1 (6 bases). CDR1 and CDR2 from the germline V gene are MGHDK and SYGVNS. This CDR3 contains 14 residues. Trimming shortened V by 7 bases and J by 1 base, and 13 bases separated the two germline ends. CDR3 protein: CASTPTGSNTEAFF. CDR3 sequence (DNA): TGTGCCAGCACCCCGACAGGCTCGAACACTGAAGCTTTCTTT. Full variable domain (missing parts from reference TRBV25-1 and TRBJ1-1): EADIYQTPRYLVIGTGKKITLECSQTMGHDKMYWYQQDPGMELHLIHYSYGVNSTEKGDLSSESTVSRIRTEHFPLTLESARPSHTSQYLCASTPTGSNTEAFFGQGTRLTVV.

The chain carries TRBV7-2 and TRBJ1-5; D remains unclear. CDR1 is SGHTA and CDR2 is FQGNSA in the germline V gene. The CDR3 is 15 residues long. The V gene lost 1 base and the J gene lost 0 bases, with 7 bases spanning the gap. The CDR3: CASSLGRNSNQPQHF. CDR3 nucleotide sequence: TGTGCCAGCAGCTTAGGGCGGAATAGCAATCAGCCCCAGCATTTT. Full variable domain (remainder filled in from reference TRBV7-2 and TRBJ1-5): GAGVSQSPSNKVTEKGKDVELRCDPISGHTALYWYRQSLGQGLEFLIYFQGNSAPDKSGLPSDRFSAERTGGSVSTLTIQRTQQEDSAVYLCASSLGRNSNQPQHFGDGTRLSIL.

The chain uses TRBV9 and TRBJ2-7, with D perhaps TRBD1 or TRBD2 (6 bases each). The CDR3 runs to 13 residues. Trimming took 7 bases from V and 3 from J, leaving 14 bases between them. Germline V gives CDR1 SGDLS, CDR2 YYNGEE. CDR3 DNA sequence: TGTGCCAGCTCCCCGGAGGGGGTCTACGAGCAGTACTTC. It is translated as CASSPEGVYEQYF.

The chain uses TRBV5-1 and TRBJ2-3; 8 nucleotides line up with TRBD2. Germline V gene data show CDR1 as SGHRS and CDR2 as YFSETQ. J was trimmed by 6 bases and V by 2 bases; bases with no gene match: 5. The length of the CDR3 is 14 residues. DNA for the CDR3: TGCGCCAGCAGCTTAACTAGCGGCGGGGATACGCAGTATTTT. It codes for CASSLTSGGDTQYF.

J is TRBJ2-1 and V is TRBV11-3, with D perhaps matching TRBD1 or TRBD2 (5 bases each). Germline loops: CDR1 SGHNT, CDR2 YENEEA. CDR3 length: 15 residues. Deletions cut 4 bases from V and 2 bases from J, with 12 bases between. DNA for the CDR3: TGTGCCAGCAGCTCGGGGCGGCTTCCCTACAATGAGCAGTTCTTC. As protein: CASSSGRLPYNEQFF.

This chain connects TRBV19 to TRBJ1-1, with 7 bases identical to TRBD1. CDR3 length: 14 amino acids. V shed 6 bases and J 4 bases; nucleotides not matched to a gene: 8. Germline CDR1 and CDR2: LNHDA and SQIVND (reference sequence). Written as DNA, the CDR3 is TGTGCCAGTAGGTCGACAGGGTTGAGCACTGAAGCTTTCTTT. Its protein product is CASRSTGLSTEAFF.

V usage is TRBV7-2 and J usage is TRBJ2-7, with a weak D call TRBD1 (5 bases). The germline V gene has CDR1 SGHTA and CDR2 FQGNSA. Trimming took 2 bases from V and 1 from J, leaving 6 bases between them. The CDR3 loop spans 13 amino acids. The CDR3 spells CASSLSGSYEQYF. In nucleotides, the CDR3 is TGTGCCAGCAGCTTATCAGGGTCCTACGAGCAGTACTTC.

The chain joins TRBV5-6 to TRBJ2-3; 8 bases are a match to TRBD1. Unmatched junction bases numbered 8, after V lost 6 bases and J lost 8 bases. The CDR3 runs to 13 residues. The V gene's germline CDR1 is SGHDT and CDR2 YYEEEE. The DNA of the CDR3 is TGTGCCAGCACGAGGACAGGGACGCGTACGCAGTATTTT. Translating gives CASTRTGTRTQYF.

This clone appeared a single time. The chain joins TRBV5-4 to TRBJ2-7, with 10 bases matching TRBD1. This CDR3 comprises 16 residues. Germline CDR1 SGHNT, CDR2 YYREEE (reference sequence). With 0 bases clipped from V and 5 bases from J, the junction kept 8 bases outside the gene matches. This CDR3 is CASSLGRDRGPHEQYF. The CDR3 nucleotides read TGTGCCAGCAGCTTGGGCCGGGACAGGGGACCCCACGAGCAGTACTTC.

The rearrangement uses TRBV7-8 and TRBJ2-3; TRBD2 matches 12 bases. Germline assignment: CDR1 SGHVS and CDR2 FQNEAQ. The CDR3 contains 16 residues. The V segment lost 5 bases and the J segment 0 bases; nucleotides outside the gene matches: 3. In DNA form, the CDR3 reads TGTGCCAGCAGCCGAGGGACTAGCGGGAGCACAGATACGCAGTATTTT. Encoded protein: CASSRGTSGSTDTQYF. Complete variable domain (other parts from reference TRBV7-8 and TRBJ2-3): GAGVSQSPRYKVAKRGQDVALRCDPISGHVSLFWYQQALGQGPEFLTYFQNEAQLDKSGLPSDRFFAERPEGSVSTLKIQRTQQEDSAVYLCASSRGTSGSTDTQYFGPGTRLTVL.

V is TRBV27 and J is TRBJ2-3; perhaps D is TRBD1 or TRBD2 (5 bases each). Germline values: CDR1 MNHEY, CDR2 SMNVEV (reference sequence). This CDR3 has 17 amino acids. Trimming took off 4 bases at V and 0 bases at J, with 17 bases between the two ends. CDR3 loop: CASSSRDGKASTDTQYF. The DNA for the CDR3 is TGTGCCAGCAGTTCCCGGGACGGGAAAGCTAGCACAGATACGCAGTATTTT.

J is TRBJ2-7 and V is TRBV5-4, with D maybe TRBD2 (7 bases). CDR1 is SGHNT, CDR2 YYREEE, per germline (reference sequence). V lost 4 bases and J lost 4, with 18 bases in between. The CDR3 runs to 15 residues. The CDR3 bases are TGTGCCAGCAGCCCTCAAGGGGGGGTTTTGTACGAGCAGTACTTC. Encoded protein: CASSPQGGVLYEQYF.

V usage is TRBV19 and J usage is TRBJ2-5, with D uncertain. The CDR3 sequence is 13 residues long. The V gene lost 10 bases and the J gene lost 2 bases, with 14 bases spanning the gap. The germline gives CDR1 LNHDA, CDR2 SQIVND (reference sequence). DNA for the CDR3: TGTGCCACGAATACGGGTCCTCAAGAGACCCAGTACTTC. Translating it yields CATNTGPQETQYF.

The CDR3 DNA sequence: TGCGCCAGCAGCTTGACTAAACCGGGTGAAAAACTGTTTTTT. Encoded protein: CASSLTKPGEKLFF. This chain joins TRBV5-1 and TRBJ1-4; no clear D. V lost 1 base and J lost 7, with 11 bases in between. Germline assignment: CDR1 SGHRS and CDR2 YFSETQ. The CDR3 is 14 amino acids.

The chain links TRBV5-5 to TRBJ2-5; no definite D call. The CDR3 consists of 11 residues. V gave up 2 bases and J gave up 5 bases, with 4 bases separating them. Germline-derived CDR1 and CDR2 are SGHKS and YYEKEE (reference sequence). The CDR3: CASSFFETQYF. CDR3 sequence (DNA): TGTGCCAGCAGCTTTTTCGAGACCCAGTACTTC.

The CDR3: CASSPYQETQYF. The CDR3 nucleotides are TGTGCCAGCTCACCGTACCAAGAGACCCAGTACTTC. The chain recombines TRBV18 with TRBJ2-5, with D unclear. The V end lost 3 bases, the J end lost 0 bases, and 2 bases lay between the germline ends. CDR3 length equals 12 residues. Germline-derived CDR1 and CDR2 are KGHSH and LQKENI.

This rearrangement joins TRBV28 to TRBJ1-5; 7 bases align to TRBD1. The CDR3 contains 16 residues. Looked up from germline, CDR1 is MDHEN and CDR2 is SYDVKM. V lost 3 bases to trimming and J lost 4 bases; unmatched junction nucleotides: 9. CDR3 loop: CASSLPQGRGNQPQHF. The CDR3, as DNA: TGTGCCAGCAGTTTGCCCCAGGGCAGGGGGAATCAGCCCCAGCATTTT.

Of note for this clone: Distinct nucleotide sequences in the sample also encode this CDR3. The chain employs TRBV11-2 and TRBJ2-7; no clear D. Trimming removed 1 base from V and 2 bases from J, with 6 bases in between. Looked up from germline, CDR1 is SGHAT and CDR2 is FQNNGV. The CDR3 is 13 residues long. CDR3 in amino acids: CASSLGLTYEQYF. In nucleotides, the CDR3 is TGTGCCAGCAGCTTAGGGCTAACCTACGAGCAGTACTTC.

This clone was seen just once. V is TRBV28 and J is TRBJ2-1; 12 bases map to TRBD2. The trim removed 5 bases at V and 0 bases at J, leaving 14 bases unmatched. The V gene's germline CDR1 is MDHEN and CDR2 SYDVKM. This CDR3 contains 20 residues. CDR3 residues: CASSLKTPASGRVSYNEQFF. CDR3 DNA sequence: TGTGCCAGCAGTCTCAAAACCCCGGCTAGCGGGAGGGTCTCCTACAATGAGCAGTTCTTC.

The chain recombines TRBV6-5 with TRBJ2-7, with 7 nucleotides matching TRBD2. The germline V gene encodes CDR1 MNHEY and CDR2 SVGAGI. V lost 6 bases to trimming and J lost 4 bases; unmatched junction nucleotides: 12. The CDR3 length is 15 residues. CDR3 sequence reads: CASSRLRSGEYEQYF. CDR3 in DNA: TGTGCCAGCAGCCGTTTGAGGAGCGGGGAGTACGAGCAGTACTTC.

The V and J genes are TRBV15 and TRBJ2-7; D perhaps matches TRBD2 (5 bases). V lost 5 bases and J lost 6, with 20 bases in between. CDR1 is LNHNV, CDR2 YYDKDF, per germline (reference sequence). This CDR3 spans 15 amino acids. In nucleotides, the CDR3 is TGTGCCACCAGCGGCCGGGGTCGTGGGCGAACCGAGCAGTACTTC. Translating gives CATSGRGRGRTEQYF.

J is TRBJ2-1 and V is TRBV11-2, with TRBD1 matching 7 bases. V lost 5 bases, J lost 3 bases, and 4 bases stayed unmatched. The length of the CDR3 is 14 residues. Germline CDR1 is SGHAT and CDR2 is FQNNGV. CDR3 coding DNA: TGTGCCAGCAGCCTCCGGGACAGCTACAATGAGCAGTTCTTC. Encoded protein: CASSLRDSYNEQFF.

This clone was recorded only once. The chain combines TRBV27 with TRBJ1-3; TRBD1 matches 7 bases. This CDR3 region has 14 residues. The germline gives CDR1 MNHEY, CDR2 SMNVEV (reference sequence). With 8 bases clipped from V and 1 base from J, the junction kept 5 bases outside the gene matches. The CDR3 reads CASRDSSSGNTIYF. The DNA of the CDR3 is TGTGCCAGCCGGGACAGCTCATCTGGAAACACCATATATTTT.

This clone is a singleton in its sample. This chain uses TRBV7-2 with TRBJ1-2; D uncertain. CDR1 and CDR2 (germline): SGHTA, FQGNSA. V lost 2 bases and J 1 base, leaving 2 bases between the germline ends. The CDR3 loop spans 12 amino acids. CDR3 region: CASSLINYGYTF. As DNA, the CDR3 is TGTGCCAGCAGCTTAATTAACTATGGCTACACCTTC.